The 26 T cell receptor beta chains below all came from one sample that was sequenced in a study of blood T cell repertoires in COVID-19. The method was immunoSEQ multiplex PCR; TCRdb's version includes in-frame clones alone and lacks a portion of them. The sample records some 260,000 clones, 88% being singletons. What was sequenced was peripheral blood. All receptors come from a woman under 40 with COVID-19, enrolled during active disease.

This rearrangement joins TRBV13 to TRBJ2-7; TRBD1 is a possible D gene (5 bases). This CDR3 is 13 amino acids long. CDR1 PRHDT and CDR2 FYEKMQ come from the germline V gene (reference sequence). V lost 5 bases and J lost 3, with 11 bases in between. The CDR3 reads CASSVQGDYEQYF. The CDR3 nucleotides read TGTGCCAGCAGCGTCCAAGGGGACTACGAGCAGTACTTC.

The J gene is TRBJ2-6, the V gene TRBV6-2 or TRBV6-3; D not certain. V was pared by 0 bases and J by 1 base, with 13 bases between. The CDR3 length is 18 residues. Germline CDR1 reads MNHEY; CDR2 reads SVGEGT. The CDR3 loop reads CASSYSRLFGSGANVLTF. The CDR3 DNA reads TGTGCCAGCAGTTACTCGAGACTTTTCGGGTCTGGGGCCAACGTCCTGACTTTC.

In its sample, this clone was seen once. The chain joins TRBV6-4 to TRBJ2-6; 7 nucleotides line up with TRBD2. Germline V lookup: CDR1 MRHNA, CDR2 SNTAGT. The CDR3 has 17 amino acids. V lost 0 bases to trimming and J lost 1 base; unmatched junction nucleotides: 3. The CDR3: CASSDSGEGSGANVLTF. Here the CDR3 DNA reads TGTGCCAGCAGTGACTCGGGGGAGGGATCTGGGGCCAACGTCCTGACTTTC.

This chain connects TRBV11-2 to TRBJ2-7, with 7 bases aligning to TRBD1. The CDR3 is 13 amino acids. CDR1 and CDR2 (germline): SGHAT, FQNNGV. V lost 3 bases, J lost 6 bases, and 5 bases stayed unmatched. The CDR3 DNA reads as TGTGCCAGCAGCTTGGGCGACAGGGCCGAGCAGTACTTC. This gives the protein CASSLGDRAEQYF.

This chain joins TRBV6-9 and TRBJ2-7; 14 positions match TRBD2. J lost 7 bases, V lost 7 bases, and 9 bases had no gene match. Germline CDR1 MNHGY, CDR2 SVAAGI. This CDR3 has 15 amino acids. CDR3 protein: CASTKGLAGAWEQYV. The DNA of the CDR3 is TGTGCCAGCACCAAGGGACTAGCGGGGGCCTGGGAGCAGTACGTC.

A single count supports this clone. This sequence joins TRBV24-1 and TRBJ1-1, with no clear D. This CDR3 has 14 residues. Looked up from germline, CDR1 is KGHDR and CDR2 is SFDVKD. V was trimmed by 4 bases and J by 0 bases, leaving 8 bases between them. CDR3 DNA: TGTGCCACCAGTGACTCCAGTGTGAACACTGAAGCTTTCTTT. Protein product: CATSDSSVNTEAFF.

The chain couples TRBV6-1 to TRBJ2-7; tentative D call: TRBD2 (5 bases). Germline V gives CDR1 MNHNS, CDR2 SASEGT. V shed 0 bases and J shed 5 bases, with 26 bases lying between them. The CDR3 has 19 residues. For the CDR3, the DNA is TGTGCCAGCAGTGAAGCGAGAGGGTCTATACCCGGGCGGATCCACGAGCAGTACTTC. As protein: CASSEARGSIPGRIHEQYF.

This sequence joins TRBV5-4 and TRBJ2-1, with 12 bases matching TRBD2. Germline CDR1 reads SGHNT; CDR2 reads YYREEE (reference sequence). The junction had 7 bases not matched to a gene; V was cut back by 2 bases and J by 7 bases. CDR3 length: 16 amino acids. The CDR3 spells CASSLAGLAGLNEQFF. For the CDR3, the DNA is TGTGCCAGCAGCTTAGCGGGACTAGCGGGTTTGAATGAGCAGTTCTTC.

This clone came up a few times. V usage is TRBV4-2 and J usage is TRBJ1-2; tentatively, D is TRBD1 (6 bases). Trimming pared 3 bases from V and 1 base from J, leaving 15 bases between. Germline loops: CDR1 LGHNA, CDR2 YNFKEQ. The CDR3 length is 16 residues. The CDR3 sequence is CASSHPDRPLNYGYTF. The CDR3 bases are TGTGCCAGCAGCCACCCCGACAGGCCCCTTAACTATGGCTACACCTTC.

The count of this clone is one. J is TRBJ2-1 and V is TRBV4-3, with D perhaps matching TRBD2 (6 bases). The length of the CDR3 is 17 residues. Trimming pared 4 bases from V and 0 bases from J, leaving 16 bases between. Germline CDR1 LGHNA, CDR2 YSLEER. CDR3 nucleotide sequence: TGCGCCAGCAGCCCGATGACGGCGGGATACTCCTACAATGAGCAGTTCTTC. Translating it yields CASSPMTAGYSYNEQFF.

The chain combines TRBV28 with TRBJ2-3, with 9 bases fitting TRBD2. Germline lookup yields CDR1 MDHEN and CDR2 SYDVKM. The CDR3 consists of 16 residues. Germline trimming cut 4 bases from V and 2 bases from J; bases unmatched to any gene: 7. CDR3 sequence (DNA): TGTGCCAGCAGTTGGGGGCTAGCGGGGACCACAGATACGCAGTATTTT. Translation: CASSWGLAGTTDTQYF.

Notes on this clone: A junction boundary mismatches the germline segment, possibly from a read error. The rearrangement joins TRBV6-6 to TRBJ1-2; TRBD1 matches at 7 bases. CDR1 is MNHNY, CDR2 SVGAGI, per germline (reference sequence). The CDR3 sequence is 14 residues long. CDR3 residues: CASIARRDSDLRFF. For the CDR3, the DNA is TGTGCCAGCATCGCCCGAAGGGACAGCGATTTAAGGTTCTTC.

The chain has TRBV6-5 and TRBJ2-2; 7 nucleotides align to TRBD1. Germline CDR1 reads MNHEY; CDR2 reads SVGAGI. J gave up 0 bases and V 6 bases, and 4 bases lay outside the gene matches. The CDR3 spans 15 residues. The CDR3 is CASSRDSSNTGELFF. CDR3 bases: TGTGCCAGCAGCCGGGACAGCTCGAACACCGGGGAGCTGTTTTTT.

The chain has TRBV4-1 and TRBJ1-2; D is perhaps TRBD1 (6 bases). The V gene's germline CDR1 is MGHRA and CDR2 YSYEKL. CDR3 size: 19 residues. Trimming removed 3 bases at V and 0 bases at J, with 23 bases between. DNA of the CDR3: TGCGCCAGCAGCCACCTAGGAAACCAGAGACAGGAGACTAACTATGGCTACACCTTC. It specifies CASSHLGNQRQETNYGYTF.

The J gene is TRBJ2-1, the V gene TRBV11-3, with D tentatively TRBD1 (6 bases). Germline CDR1 reads SGHNT; CDR2 reads YENEEA. CDR3 length equals 13 residues. V lost 6 bases and J 13 bases, leaving 19 bases between the germline ends. The CDR3 loop is CASSLSWDTRQFF. The CDR3 nucleotides are TGTGCCAGCAGTTTGAGTTGGGACACTCGACAGTTCTTC.

This clone was seen a few times. The chain's CDR3 is CASSPPAGPNSPLHF. In DNA, the CDR3 is TGTGCCAGCAGCCCGCCGGCGGGCCCAAATTCACCCCTCCACTTT. The chain uses TRBV11-3 and TRBJ1-6, with D unclear. The V and J ends lost 5 bases and 7 bases respectively, with 15 bases between them. The CDR3 consists of 15 residues. Germline CDR1 and CDR2: SGHNT and YENEEA.

The gene calls are TRBV19 and TRBJ2-4, with D unclear. V was cut by 3 bases and J by 0 bases, with 9 bases left in between. From germline, CDR1 is LNHDA and CDR2 SQIVND (reference sequence). The length of the CDR3 is 15 residues. In DNA, the CDR3 is TGTGCCAGTAGTATGGGCCAGTTAGCCAAAAACATTCAGTACTTC. Translating it yields CASSMGQLAKNIQYF.

This clone has only one observation. This chain connects TRBV25-1 to TRBJ1-2; a possible D gene is TRBD1 (5 bases). Germline lookup yields CDR1 MGHDK and CDR2 SYGVNS. Trimming took 0 bases from V and 7 from J, leaving 15 bases between them. The CDR3 contains 15 residues. CDR3 in amino acids: CASSEYGRGFSGYTF. The CDR3 region has the DNA TGTGCCAGCAGTGAATATGGGCGGGGCTTCTCTGGCTACACCTTC.

The chain links TRBV5-4 to TRBJ1-2, with 10 positions matching TRBD1. The V gene's germline CDR1 is SGHNT and CDR2 YYREEE (reference sequence). This CDR3 is 13 amino acids long. Trimming cost V 4 bases and J 6 bases; bases outside gene matches: 3. CDR3 bases: TGTGCCAGCAGCCGACAGGGGGCGGATGGCTACACCTTC. The encoded protein is CASSRQGADGYTF.

This clone was seen only once. The junction shows a germline mismatch at one end, possibly a read error. The CDR3 DNA reads TGTGCCGGCAGCCGGGACAGCATGAACACTGAAGCTTTCTTT. Amino acid sequence: CAGSRDSMNTEAFF. The J gene is TRBJ1-1, the V gene TRBV6-5; 7 nucleotides match TRBD1. Per germline, CDR1 MNHEY and CDR2 SVGAGI. The length of the CDR3 is 14 residues.

This chain joins TRBV10-3 and TRBJ1-2, with a weak D call TRBD1 (5 bases). The germline gives CDR1 ENHRY, CDR2 SYGVKD. This CDR3 comprises 17 residues. V lost 0 bases to trimming and J lost 5 bases, with 19 bases between them. This CDR3 is CAISESLIGGSEYGYTF. The CDR3 coding sequence is TGTGCCATCAGTGAGTCGCTTATCGGGGGATCGGAGTATGGCTACACCTTC.

This clone was detected once. The DNA of the CDR3 is TGCGCCACCACGGCGGGGGGGCAACGCTCCTACGAGCAGTACGTC. Translation gives CATTAGGQRSYEQYV. This chain joins TRBV10-1 and TRBJ2-7, with TRBD2 matching 9 bases. The CDR3 is 15 residues long. V was clipped by 10 bases and J by 0 bases; unmatched bases: 10. The germline V gene encodes CDR1 WNHNN and CDR2 SYGVQD (reference sequence).

The chain couples TRBV28 to TRBJ1-2; weak D call: TRBD1 (6 bases). This CDR3 comprises 13 residues. Germline V CDR1 and CDR2: MDHEN, SYDVKM. The V gene lost 6 bases and the J gene lost 13 bases, with 21 bases spanning the gap. The CDR3 here is CASSSGELMWVTF. CDR3 bases: TGTGCCAGCAGCTCAGGGGAGCTCATGTGGGTCACCTTC.

The CDR3 reads CASSSGDAYEQYF. In DNA form, the CDR3 reads TGTGCCAGCAGTTCGGGAGACGCCTACGAGCAGTACTTC. The chain has TRBV27 and TRBJ2-7; possible D gene TRBD2, 6 bases. The CDR3 totals 13 residues. Trimming took off 4 bases at V and 2 bases at J, with 9 bases between the two ends. CDR1 and CDR2 from the germline V gene are MNHEY and SMNVEV (reference sequence).

This clone was recorded only once. The chain has TRBV19 and TRBJ1-3; 7 bases match TRBD1. The CDR3 runs to 14 residues. Per germline, CDR1 LNHDA and CDR2 SQIVND (reference sequence). Losses at the gene ends were 8 bases for V and 4 bases for J; bases not matched to a gene: 8. CDR3 DNA sequence: TGTGCCAGTGTTGACAGGGCTTTGGGAAACACCATATATTTT. It specifies CASVDRALGNTIYF.

The chain has TRBV7-8 and TRBJ2-2; TRBD2 matches 16 bases. CDR1 SGHVS and CDR2 FQNEAQ come from the germline V gene. V was clipped by 4 bases and J by 6 bases; unmatched bases: 5. The CDR3 sequence is 17 residues long. CDR3 sequence reads: CASSSGLAGGPSGELFF. CDR3 DNA: TGTGCCAGCAGCTCGGGACTAGCGGGGGGGCCGTCCGGGGAGCTGTTTTTT.